The 11 T cell receptor beta chains presented below share a single source sample, sequenced in a study of radiotherapy plus CTLA-4 blockade in lung cancer. Assay used: immunoSEQ multiplex PCR; TCRdb lists only in-frame clones, some missing. The profile shows 90,000 to 150,000 clones, roughly 74% of them singletons. The material was peripheral blood, obtained from a patient treated with radiotherapy plus ipilimumab. Receptors were obtained from a human donor with non-small cell lung cancer who had a partial response to radiotherapy plus ipilimumab.

CDR3 coding DNA: TGTGCCAGTAGATCCGGGAAAGATGGGGAGACCCAGTACTTC. Translated: CASRSGKDGETQYF. This sequence joins TRBV19 and TRBJ2-5; D might be TRBD2 (5 bases). This CDR3 spans 14 amino acids. V shed 6 bases and J shed 5 bases, with 16 bases lying between them. CDR1 is LNHDA, CDR2 SQIVND, per germline (reference sequence). Full variable domain (remainder filled in from reference TRBV19 and TRBJ2-5): DGGITQSPKYLFRKEGQNVTLSCEQNLNHDAMYWYRQDPGQGLRLIYYSQIVNDFQKGDIAEGYSVSREKKESFPLTVTSAQKNPTAFYLCASRSGKDGETQYFGPGTRLLVL.

The V call is TRBV5-5, the J call TRBJ1-1; TRBD1 aligns across 8 bases. This CDR3 spans 16 amino acids. Germline lookup yields CDR1 SGHKS and CDR2 YYEKEE (reference sequence). The trim removed 2 bases at V and 1 base at J, leaving 7 bases unmatched. CDR3 sequence reads: CASSFRPGQGNTEAFF. The CDR3 DNA follows: TGTGCCAGCAGCTTCAGACCAGGACAGGGGAACACTGAAGCTTTCTTT. The variable domain in full, with the rest retrieved from reference TRBV5-5 and TRBJ1-1, is DAGVTQSPTHLIKTRGQQVTLRCSPISGHKSVSWYQQVLGQGPQFIFQYYEKEERGRGNFPDRFSARQFPNYSSELNVNALLLGDSALYLCASSFRPGQGNTEAFFGQGTRLTVV.

This sequence joins TRBV5-1 and TRBJ1-1; tentatively, D is TRBD1 (6 bases). Germline V gene sequence: CDR1 SGHRS, CDR2 YFSETQ. Trimming pared 7 bases from V and 3 bases from J, leaving 16 bases between. CDR3 size: 14 residues. Written as DNA, the CDR3 is TGCGCCAGCGCAGGGATTAACAGGGACACTGAAGCTTTCTTT. This gives the protein CASAGINRDTEAFF.

The V gene is TRBV7-8, the J gene TRBJ1-2; TRBD1 is a possible D gene (5 bases). The V gene lost 1 base and the J gene lost 8 bases, with 11 bases spanning the gap. The CDR3 spans 13 residues. Looked up from germline, CDR1 is SGHVS and CDR2 is FQNEAQ. The CDR3 DNA is TGTGCCAGCAGCTTAGAAAGGGGCGGAGGCTACACCTTC. As protein: CASSLERGGGYTF.

This clone came up once. The chain links TRBV18 to TRBJ2-4, with 7 bases fitting TRBD1. V trimming: 1 base; J trimming: 0 bases; junction bases outside the gene matches: 6. Per germline, CDR1 KGHSH and CDR2 LQKENI. This CDR3 contains 17 residues. DNA of the CDR3: TGTGCCAGCTCACCACGGCCGGGACAGCTAGCCAAAAACATTCAGTACTTC. Residues: CASSPRPGQLAKNIQYF.

The rearrangement joins TRBV6-1 to TRBJ2-4; 11 bases map to TRBD1. CDR3 length: 14 amino acids. The J segment lost 6 bases and the V segment lost 8 bases, leaving 6 bases of the junction unmatched. Germline V lookup: CDR1 MNHNS, CDR2 SASEGT. DNA of the CDR3: TGTGCCAGCGGCCCGGGACAGGGGGGAAACATTCAGTACTTC. It yields the protein CASGPGQGGNIQYF.

This clone appeared a single time. This chain uses TRBV2 with TRBJ1-1; D remains unclear. Germline V gives CDR1 SNHLY, CDR2 FYNNEI. V dropped 7 bases and J dropped 4 bases, with 13 bases sitting between them. This CDR3 is built from 13 residues. In DNA form, the CDR3 reads TGTGCCAGCACCCAACGTAGCGGCACTGAAGCTTTCTTT. Protein: CASTQRSGTEAFF.

This chain joins TRBV28 and TRBJ2-3, with 9 bases identical to TRBD2. Germline V gene data show CDR1 as MDHEN and CDR2 as SYDVKM. J was trimmed by 13 bases and V by 1 base; bases with no gene match: 3. The CDR3 is 12 residues long. CDR3 protein: CASSLSGLAKYF. Written as DNA, the CDR3 is TGTGCCAGCAGTTTATCCGGACTAGCGAAGTATTTT.

The chain joins TRBV6-6 to TRBJ1-5; TRBD1 agrees at 9 bases. V lost 7 bases to trimming and J lost 4 bases; unmatched junction nucleotides: 2. Per germline, CDR1 MNHNY and CDR2 SVGAGI (reference sequence). The CDR3 loop spans 13 amino acids. The CDR3 spells CASKGQGNQPQHF. The CDR3 bases are TGTGCCAGCAAGGGACAGGGTAATCAGCCCCAGCATTTT.

This clone was observed a handful of times. The chain combines TRBV5-4 with TRBJ1-1; possible D gene TRBD1, 6 bases. The germline CDR1 and CDR2 sequences are SGHNT and YYREEE (reference sequence). V lost 0 bases, J lost 4 bases, and 19 bases lay in between. This CDR3 is 17 amino acids long. Here the CDR3 reads CASSLARGGQGVTEAFF. DNA of the CDR3: TGTGCCAGCAGCTTGGCCCGAGGGGGACAAGGAGTCACTGAAGCTTTCTTT.

The chain joins TRBV2 to TRBJ1-2; D ambiguous. Trimming cost V 6 bases and J 5 bases, with 7 bases left between them. Looked up from germline, CDR1 is SNHLY and CDR2 is FYNNEI. This CDR3 has 11 amino acids. The CDR3 loop reads CASSRGYGYTF. CDR3 nucleotides: TGTGCCAGCAGCCGAGGGTATGGCTACACCTTC.